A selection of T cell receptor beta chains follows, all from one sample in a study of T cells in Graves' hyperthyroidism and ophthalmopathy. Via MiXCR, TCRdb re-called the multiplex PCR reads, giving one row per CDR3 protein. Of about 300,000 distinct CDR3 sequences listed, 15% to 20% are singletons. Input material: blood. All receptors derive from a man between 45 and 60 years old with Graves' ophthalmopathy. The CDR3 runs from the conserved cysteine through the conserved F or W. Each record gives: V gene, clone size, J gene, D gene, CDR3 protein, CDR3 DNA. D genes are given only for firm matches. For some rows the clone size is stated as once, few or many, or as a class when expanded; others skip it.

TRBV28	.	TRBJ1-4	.	CASTSGTRNEKLFF	TGTGCCAGCACCTCCGGGACACGAAATGAAAAACTGTTTTTT
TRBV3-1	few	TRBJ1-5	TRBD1	CVSSQTFRGDQPQHF	TGTGTCAGCAGCCAAACCTTCAGGGGGGATCAGCCCCAGCATTTT
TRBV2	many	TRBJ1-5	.	CASSEGLGRAGGNQPQHF	TGTGCCAGCAGTGAAGGTTTAGGAAGGGCTGGAGGCAATCAGCCCCAGCATTTT
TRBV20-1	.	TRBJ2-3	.	CSAGPRDRPGDTQYF	TGCAGTGCTGGGCCGCGGGACCGCCCGGGGGATACGCAGTATTTT
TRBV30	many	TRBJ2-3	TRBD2	CAWSVTSGRIDTQYF	TGTGCCTGGAGTGTGACTAGCGGGAGGATAGATACGCAGTATTTT
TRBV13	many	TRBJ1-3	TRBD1	CASSPEGQGGNTIYF	TGTGCCAGCTCCCCGGAAGGACAGGGCGGAAACACCATATATTTT
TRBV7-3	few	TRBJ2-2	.	CASSLGANGELFF	TGTGCCAGCAGCTTAGGGGCGAACGGGGAGCTGTTTTTT
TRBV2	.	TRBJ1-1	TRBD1	CASSPQGAMNTEAFF	TGTGCCAGCTCACCACAGGGGGCCATGAACACTGAAGCTTTCTTT
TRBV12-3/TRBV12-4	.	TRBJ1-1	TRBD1	CASSSQDRGLNTEAFF	TGTGCCAGCAGTTCCCAAGACAGGGGCCTAAACACTGAAGCTTTCTTT
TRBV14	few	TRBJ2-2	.	CASSQARGLNTGELFF	TGTGCCAGCAGCCAAGCCCGGGGGCTAAACACCGGGGAGCTGTTTTTT
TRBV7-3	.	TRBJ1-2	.	CASSPSSDYGYTF	TGTGCCAGCAGCCCAAGTAGTGACTATGGCTACACCTTC
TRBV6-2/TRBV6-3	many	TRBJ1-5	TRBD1	CASRPRAGQGDNQPQHF	TGTGCCAGCAGACCACGCGCAGGACAGGGAGACAATCAGCCCCAGCATTTT
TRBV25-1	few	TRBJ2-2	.	CASSGEWKYTGELFF	TGTGCCAGCAGTGGCGAGTGGAAATACACCGGGGAGCTGTTTTTT
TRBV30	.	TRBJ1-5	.	CAWSGNYGNQPQHF	TGTGCCTGGAGTGGGAATTATGGCAATCAGCCCCAGCATTTT
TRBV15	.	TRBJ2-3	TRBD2	CATSRETRPTSGADTQYF	TGTGCCACCAGCAGAGAGACCCGACCGACTAGCGGAGCAGATACGCAGTATTTT
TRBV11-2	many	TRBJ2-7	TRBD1	CASSLSMTGNEQYF	TGTGCCAGCAGCTTGTCTATGACAGGGAACGAGCAGTACTTC
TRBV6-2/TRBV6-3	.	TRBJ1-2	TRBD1	CASSDTGDYGCTF	TGTGCCAGCAGTGACACAGGGGACTATGGCTGCACCTTC
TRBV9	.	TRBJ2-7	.	CASSVVGSQGAEQYF	TGTGCCAGCAGCGTAGTGGGGAGTCAGGGTGCCGAGCAGTACTTC
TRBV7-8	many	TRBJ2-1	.	CASSQGWLLGHNEQFF	TGTGCCAGCAGCCAAGGGTGGCTCCTTGGACACAATGAGCAGTTCTTC
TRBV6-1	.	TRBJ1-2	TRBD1	CASRPGTGKGYTF	TGTGCCAGCAGACCCGGGACAGGAAAAGGCTACACCTTC
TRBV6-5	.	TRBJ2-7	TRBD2	CASSYFGGDEQYF	TGTGCCAGCAGTTACTTCGGGGGGGACGAGCAGTACTTC
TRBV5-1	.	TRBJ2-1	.	CASSSTGTPNSYNEQFF	TGCGCCAGCAGCTCCACCGGGACCCCGAACTCCTACAATGAGCAGTTCTTC
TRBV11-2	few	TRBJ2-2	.	CASSTPGTGELFF	TGTGCCAGCAGCACCCCCGGCACCGGGGAGCTGTTTTTT
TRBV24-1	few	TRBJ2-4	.	CATSDPILANIQYF	TGTGCCACCAGTGACCCTATCCTAGCAAACATTCAGTACTTC
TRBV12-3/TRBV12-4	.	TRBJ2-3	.	CATSETGRGDTQYF	TGTGCCACCAGTGAGACGGGACGAGGAGATACGCAGTATTTT
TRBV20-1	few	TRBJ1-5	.	CSAPWEGRGPQHF	TGCAGTGCTCCTTGGGAGGGACGAGGGCCCCAGCATTTT
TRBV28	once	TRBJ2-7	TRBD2	CASSLRGASGAYEQYF	TGTGCCAGCAGTTTAAGGGGGGCTAGCGGGGCCTACGAGCAGTACTTC
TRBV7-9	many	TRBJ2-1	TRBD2	CASSLMTSGRWNEQFF	TGTGCCAGCAGCCTCATGACTAGCGGGAGATGGAATGAGCAGTTCTTC
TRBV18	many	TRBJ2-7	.	CASSPFRGEQYF	TGTGCCAGCTCACCGTTTCGAGGCGAGCAGTACTTC
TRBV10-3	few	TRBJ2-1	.	CAISDVRLRVPYNNEQFF	TGTGCCATCAGTGACGTTAGACTTCGGGTTCCGTACAACAATGAGCAGTTCTTC
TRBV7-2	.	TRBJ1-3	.	CASSFGDTRSGNTIYF	TGTGCCAGCAGCTTTGGGGACACCCGCTCTGGAAACACCATATATTTT
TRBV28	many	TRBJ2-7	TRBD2	CASSRSGAYHYEQYF	TGTGCCAGCAGTCGGAGCGGGGCCTATCACTACGAGCAGTACTTC
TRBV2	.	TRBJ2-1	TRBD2	CASSDWGLAGGRSSYNEQFF	TGTGCCAGCAGTGATTGGGGACTAGCGGGAGGGCGGAGCTCCTACAATGAGCAGTTCTTC
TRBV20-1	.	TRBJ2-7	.	CSARDLYEQYF	TGCAGTGCTAGAGATCTCTACGAGCAGTACTTC
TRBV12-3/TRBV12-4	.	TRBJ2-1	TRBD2	CASILAGGGSYNEQFF	TGTGCCAGCATTTTAGCGGGAGGAGGGTCCTACAATGAGCAGTTCTTC
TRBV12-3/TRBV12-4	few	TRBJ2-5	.	CASLFWGQETQYF	TGTGCCAGCCTGTTTTGGGGCCAAGAGACCCAGTACTTC
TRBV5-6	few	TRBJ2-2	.	CASSPEVSTGELFF	TGTGCCAGCAGCCCAGAGGTCAGCACCGGGGAGCTGTTTTTT
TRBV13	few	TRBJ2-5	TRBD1	CASSFQGRGREETQYF	TGTGCCAGCAGCTTCCAGGGCAGGGGGCGCGAAGAGACCCAGTACTTC
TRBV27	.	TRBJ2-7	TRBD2	CASSLISGGNSYEQYF	TGTGCCAGCAGTTTAATTTCGGGAGGGAACTCCTACGAGCAGTACTTC
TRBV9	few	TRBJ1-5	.	CASSVGASLLQPQHF	TGTGCCAGCAGCGTCGGCGCCTCGTTGTTACAGCCCCAGCATTTT
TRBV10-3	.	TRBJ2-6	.	CAISESRGSGANVLTF	TGTGCCATCAGTGAGTCCCGAGGCTCTGGGGCCAACGTCCTGACTTTC
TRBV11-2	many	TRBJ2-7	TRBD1	CASSLDFGQGDSYEQYF	TGTGCCAGCAGCTTAGATTTCGGGCAGGGGGATTCCTACGAGCAGTACTTC
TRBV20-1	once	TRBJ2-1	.	CSGSSPQLSYNEQFF	TGCAGTGGGTCGTCACCTCAACTCTCCTACAATGAGCAGTTCTTC
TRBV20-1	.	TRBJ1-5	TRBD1	CSAGQGGNQPQHF	TGCAGTGCCGGACAGGGGGGAAATCAGCCCCAGCATTTT
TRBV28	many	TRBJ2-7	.	CASSLSSGDEQYF	TGTGCCAGCAGCTTGTCCTCCGGGGACGAGCAGTACTTC
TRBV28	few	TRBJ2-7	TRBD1	CASSTDRVGYEQYF	TGTGCCAGCAGTACGGACAGGGTGGGCTACGAGCAGTACTTC
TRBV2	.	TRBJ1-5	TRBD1	CASSVDRGSNQPQHF	TGTGCCAGCAGTGTTGACAGGGGCAGCAATCAGCCCCAGCATTTT
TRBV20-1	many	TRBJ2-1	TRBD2	CSAAQTSGRVWGNEQFF	TGCAGTGCCGCCCAAACTAGCGGGAGGGTTTGGGGTAATGAGCAGTTCTTC
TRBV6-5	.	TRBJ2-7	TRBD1	CASSYGAGQGLSYEQYF	TGTGCCAGCAGTTACGGGGCGGGACAGGGACTCTCCTACGAGCAGTACTTC
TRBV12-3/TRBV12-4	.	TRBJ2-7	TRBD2	CASSTGLAGVSYEQYF	TGTGCCAGCAGCACCGGACTAGCGGGAGTGTCCTACGAGCAGTACTTC
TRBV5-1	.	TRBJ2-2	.	CASSYSHTGELFF	TGCGCCAGCAGCTACTCTCACACCGGGGAGCTGTTTTTT
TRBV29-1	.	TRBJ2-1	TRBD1	CSGGTGVGYNEQFF	TGCAGCGGGGGAACAGGGGTGGGGTACAATGAGCAGTTCTTC
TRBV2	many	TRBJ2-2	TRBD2	CASRGTSGRAFTGELFF	TGTGCCAGCAGAGGGACTAGCGGGAGGGCCTTCACCGGGGAGCTGTTTTTT
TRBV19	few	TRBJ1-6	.	CATRGRGDSPLHF	TGTGCCACTCGTGGCAGGGGTGATTCACCCCTCCACTTT
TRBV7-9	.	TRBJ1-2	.	CACAYKQGGYGYTF	TGTGCCTGCGCCTATAAACAGGGCGGCTATGGCTACACCTTC